The rows below give T cell receptor beta chains drawn from one sample of a study of graft-versus-host responses after intestinal transplantation. The table came from immunoSEQ multiplex PCR; TCRdb's copy has only in-frame clones and leaves some out. This sample carries over 100,000 clones, about 92% of them seen once, and the ten largest clones take 1.2%. For these receptors, no antigen is known. The sequencing here drew on unstimulated CD8+ T cells sorted from spleen or lymph node cells, taken before transplant. These receptor sequences come from a human donor who was the organ donor for an intestinal transplant. Both conserved end residues are part of each CDR3. Each record gives: clone size, V gene, D gene, J gene, CDR3 protein, CDR3 DNA. D genes are given only for firm matches. Clone size is shown for a subset of rows, as once, few, many or a class of expanded clone.

clone_size: .; v_call: TRBV5-4; d_call: .; j_call: TRBJ2-2; cdr3_aa: CASSPGTFLTGELFF; cdr3_nt: TGTGCCAGCAGCCCCGGGACTTTTCTCACCGGGGAGCTGTTTTTT
clone_size: .; v_call: TRBV5-1; d_call: TRBD2; j_call: TRBJ2-1; cdr3_aa: CASSLGPGGGGILRQFF; cdr3_nt: TGCGCCAGCAGCTTGGGCCCGGGAGGTGGCGGGATTCTTAGGCAGTTCTTC
clone_size: .; v_call: TRBV5-4; d_call: .; j_call: TRBJ2-7; cdr3_aa: CASSLMGSYEQYF; cdr3_nt: TGTGCCAGCAGCTTGATGGGTTCCTACGAGCAGTACTTC
clone_size: .; v_call: TRBV5-1; d_call: .; j_call: TRBJ2-2; cdr3_aa: CASSLPGEGGELFF; cdr3_nt: TGCGCCAGCAGCTTGCCGGGAGAGGGCGGGGAGCTGTTTTTT
clone_size: .; v_call: TRBV27; d_call: TRBD1; j_call: TRBJ1-6; cdr3_aa: CASSLGQVNSPLHF; cdr3_nt: TGTGCCAGCAGTTTAGGACAGGTTAATTCACCCCTCCACTTT
clone_size: .; v_call: TRBV4-1; d_call: .; j_call: TRBJ2-3; cdr3_aa: CASKGNGIHGTDTQYF; cdr3_nt: TGCGCCAGCAAGGGGAACGGGATCCATGGCACAGATACGCAGTATTTT
clone_size: .; v_call: TRBV5-1; d_call: TRBD2; j_call: TRBJ2-7; cdr3_aa: CASSRGGPAEQYF; cdr3_nt: TGCGCCAGCAGCCGGGGAGGGCCCGCCGAGCAGTACTTC
clone_size: .; v_call: TRBV2; d_call: .; j_call: TRBJ2-1; cdr3_aa: CASSPRIYTSPYNEQFF; cdr3_nt: TGTGCCAGCAGTCCTAGAATTTACACCTCCCCCTACAATGAGCAGTTCTTC
clone_size: .; v_call: TRBV6-5; d_call: .; j_call: TRBJ2-6; cdr3_aa: CASSYSVGTGANVLTF; cdr3_nt: TGTGCCAGCAGTTACTCGGTCGGTACTGGGGCCAACGTCCTGACTTTC
clone_size: once; v_call: TRBV6-5; d_call: TRBD1; j_call: TRBJ2-7; cdr3_aa: CASSERAGGYEQYF; cdr3_nt: TGTGCCAGCAGTGAAAGGGCAGGGGGCTACGAGCAGTACTTC
clone_size: .; v_call: TRBV7-6; d_call: .; j_call: TRBJ2-1; cdr3_aa: CASSLVAKTGPYNEQFF; cdr3_nt: TGTGCCAGCAGCTTAGTAGCCAAAACAGGTCCCTACAATGAGCAGTTCTTC
clone_size: .; v_call: TRBV29-1; d_call: .; j_call: TRBJ1-2; cdr3_aa: CSVDVMTYGYTF; cdr3_nt: TGCAGCGTTGACGTTATGACTTATGGCTACACCTTC
clone_size: .; v_call: TRBV4-1; d_call: .; j_call: TRBJ2-5; cdr3_aa: CASSQWGSRETQYF; cdr3_nt: TGCGCCAGCAGCCAATGGGGGTCACGGGAGACCCAGTACTTC
clone_size: .; v_call: TRBV28; d_call: .; j_call: TRBJ2-4; cdr3_aa: CASSLEGDIQYF; cdr3_nt: TGTGCCAGCAGTTTAGAGGGGGACATTCAGTACTTC
clone_size: .; v_call: TRBV4-3; d_call: .; j_call: TRBJ2-7; cdr3_aa: CASSNQGRNYEQYF; cdr3_nt: TGCGCCAGCAGCAACCAGGGACGGAATTACGAGCAGTACTTC
clone_size: .; v_call: TRBV2; d_call: TRBD2; j_call: TRBJ2-1; cdr3_aa: CASSTPPLRGLAGDEQFF; cdr3_nt: TGTGCCAGCAGTACCCCTCCCCTGAGAGGGCTAGCGGGAGATGAGCAGTTCTTC
clone_size: .; v_call: TRBV6-5; d_call: .; j_call: TRBJ2-1; cdr3_aa: CASRQYPLVSNEQFF; cdr3_nt: TGTGCCAGCAGACAATACCCCCTAGTTTCCAATGAGCAGTTCTTC
clone_size: .; v_call: TRBV6-1; d_call: .; j_call: TRBJ1-5; cdr3_aa: CASSEMSIWDQPQHF; cdr3_nt: TGTGCCAGCAGTGAAATGTCGATTTGGGATCAGCCCCAGCATTTT
clone_size: .; v_call: TRBV11-2; d_call: .; j_call: TRBJ2-7; cdr3_aa: CASSFPDYEQYF; cdr3_nt: TGTGCCAGCAGCTTCCCAGACTACGAGCAGTACTTC
clone_size: .; v_call: TRBV5-4; d_call: .; j_call: TRBJ2-3; cdr3_aa: CASTDPPEDTQYF; cdr3_nt: TGTGCCAGCACCGACCCCCCCGAAGATACGCAGTATTTT